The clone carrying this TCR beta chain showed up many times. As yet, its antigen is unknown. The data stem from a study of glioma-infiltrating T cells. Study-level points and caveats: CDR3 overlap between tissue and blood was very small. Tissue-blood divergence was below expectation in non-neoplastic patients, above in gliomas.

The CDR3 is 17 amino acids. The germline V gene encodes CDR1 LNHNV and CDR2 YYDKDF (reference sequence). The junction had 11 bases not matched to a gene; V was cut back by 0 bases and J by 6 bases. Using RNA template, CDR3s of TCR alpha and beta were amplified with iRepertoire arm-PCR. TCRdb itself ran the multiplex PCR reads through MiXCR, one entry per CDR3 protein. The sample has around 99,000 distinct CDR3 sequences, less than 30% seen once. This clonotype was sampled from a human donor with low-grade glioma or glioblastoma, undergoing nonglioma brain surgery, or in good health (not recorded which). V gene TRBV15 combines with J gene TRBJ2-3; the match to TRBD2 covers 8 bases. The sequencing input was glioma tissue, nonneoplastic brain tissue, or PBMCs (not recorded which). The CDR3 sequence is CATSRDRGGLTRDTQYF. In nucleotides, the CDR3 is TGTGCCACCAGCAGAGATCGGGGGGGCCTCACGAGGGATACGCAGTATTTT.